Each of the 18 T cell receptor beta chains below was sequenced from the same sample in a study of blood T cell repertoires in COVID-19. Some clones are missing from TCRdb's copy, which holds only in-frame ones; the method was immunoSEQ multiplex PCR. This table holds 250,000 to 300,000 clones, over 85% found once. The sample was PBMCs or T cells enriched from blood (not recorded which). These receptors came from a woman between 45 and 65 years old who had been exposed to COVID-19.

V is TRBV5-1 and J is TRBJ1-1; no clear D gene. V was shortened by 4 bases and J by 10 bases, with 23 bases between the two germline ends. CDR1 is SGHRS, CDR2 YFSETQ, per germline. The CDR3 spans 15 residues. CDR3 loop: CASSPEGLEGSGAFF. The CDR3 DNA follows: TGCGCCAGCAGCCCGGAAGGACTGGAGGGAAGCGGAGCTTTCTTT.

The sample holds one count of this clone. CDR3 loop: CATSELAGGYQETQYF. The CDR3 DNA sequence: TGTGCCACCAGTGAATTGGCGGGGGGTTACCAAGAGACCCAGTACTTC. The chain uses TRBV24-1 and TRBJ2-5, with 8 bases fitting TRBD2. CDR1 is KGHDR and CDR2 is SFDVKD in the germline V gene. V lost 4 bases, J lost 0 bases, and 6 bases stayed unmatched. The CDR3 consists of 16 residues.

This clone was found a few times. The rearrangement uses TRBV7-9 and TRBJ2-7, with 9 bases aligning to TRBD2. CDR1 is SEHNR, CDR2 FQNEAQ, per germline (reference sequence). The CDR3 runs to 18 residues. V gave up 5 bases and J gave up 7 bases; unmatched junction bases: 21. The CDR3 DNA reads TGTGCCAGCAGCCCGCCCCGCGGGGGGGCTAATAAGTACTGGGAGCAGTACTTC. Its protein is CASSPPRGGANKYWEQYF.

The CDR3, as DNA: TGTGCCAGCACTTACAGGGGGAACACTGAAGCTTTCTTT. It specifies CASTYRGNTEAFF. The chain joins TRBV28 to TRBJ1-1; 7 positions match TRBD1. The junction had 3 bases not matched to a gene; V was cut back by 7 bases and J by 1 base. Germline V gene data show CDR1 as MDHEN and CDR2 as SYDVKM. The CDR3 is 13 amino acids.

V is TRBV20-1 and J is TRBJ2-7; no clear D gene. The germline CDR1 and CDR2 sequences are DFQATT and SNEGSKA (reference sequence). This CDR3 contains 10 residues. Trimming took 6 bases from V and 9 from J, leaving 12 bases between them. CDR3 sequence (DNA): TGCAGTGCACCATTCCCAGGGCAGTACTTC. It specifies CSAPFPGQYF.

The gene calls are TRBV5-4 and TRBJ1-3; 7 bases are shared with TRBD1. CDR3 size: 18 residues. Germline V CDR1 and CDR2: SGHNT, YYREEE (reference sequence). V trimming: 3 bases; J trimming: 1 base; junction bases outside the gene matches: 13. The CDR3 here is CASSSVEGAVRSGNTIYF. The CDR3 bases are TGTGCCAGCAGCTCCGTTGAGGGGGCAGTGAGGTCTGGAAACACCATATATTTT.

This clone was detected once. V gene TRBV2 combines with J gene TRBJ1-5; possible D gene TRBD1, 5 bases. This CDR3 comprises 14 residues. CDR1 is SNHLY and CDR2 is FYNNEI in the germline V gene. The ends were cut back, 7 bases at V and 3 bases at J, with 13 bases in the middle. CDR3 region: CASKTDRYNQPQHF. DNA for the CDR3: TGTGCCAGCAAGACCGACAGATACAATCAGCCCCAGCATTTT.

The genes are TRBV19 and TRBJ1-1; D uncertain. The CDR3 runs to 14 residues. Trimming took off 3 bases at V and 5 bases at J, with 13 bases between the two ends. Germline-derived CDR1 and CDR2 are LNHDA and SQIVND (reference sequence). CDR3 region: CASSIEGSRTEAFF. In nucleotides, the CDR3 is TGTGCCAGTAGTATCGAAGGGAGTCGGACTGAAGCTTTCTTT.

The chain has TRBV29-1 and TRBJ2-3; TRBD2 matches at 15 bases. The CDR3 consists of 14 residues. Germline trimming cut 8 bases from V and 7 bases from J; bases unmatched to any gene: 7. Germline CDR1 reads SQVTM; CDR2 reads ANQGSEA. The CDR3 loop reads CSTGTSGGPHTQYF. DNA of the CDR3: TGCAGCACCGGGACTAGCGGGGGGCCCCATACGCAGTATTTT.

The V gene is TRBV11-2, the J gene TRBJ1-6, with TRBD1 matching 7 bases. Germline trimming cut 5 bases from V and 9 bases from J; bases unmatched to any gene: 10. CDR1 and CDR2 from the germline V gene are SGHAT and FQNNGV. This CDR3 contains 15 residues. The CDR3, as DNA: TGTGCCAGCAGCCCAGGGGGATCCGGGGGTTCACCCCTCCACTTT. Residues: CASSPGGSGGSPLHF.

The rearrangement links TRBV5-1 to TRBJ1-4, with 10 bases lining up with TRBD1. CDR1 and CDR2 from the germline V gene are SGHRS and YFSETQ. Unmatched junction bases numbered 3, after V lost 3 bases and J lost 7 bases. CDR3 length: 14 amino acids. The CDR3 loop reads CASSWDRGSEKLFF. The CDR3, as DNA: TGCGCCAGCAGCTGGGACAGGGGTAGTGAAAAACTGTTTTTT.

The chain employs TRBV30 and TRBJ2-2; a possible D gene is TRBD1 (6 bases). The V end lost 2 bases, the J end lost 2 bases, and 12 bases lay between the germline ends. The CDR3 covers 15 residues. The germline CDR1 and CDR2 sequences are GTSNPN and SVGIG (reference sequence). CDR3 region: CAWSPGTPNTGELFF. The CDR3 coding sequence is TGTGCCTGGAGTCCCGGGACACCAAACACCGGGGAGCTGTTTTTT.

This sequence joins TRBV7-2 and TRBJ1-5; possibly TRBD1 for D (6 bases). This CDR3 is built from 15 residues. Germline-derived CDR1 and CDR2 are SGHTA and FQGNSA. Trimming left V 5 bases short and J 6 bases short, with 17 bases between. The CDR3 sequence is CASSAQQGLGQPQHF. CDR3 nucleotide sequence: TGTGCCAGCAGCGCCCAACAGGGTTTGGGTCAGCCCCAGCATTTT.

The V and J genes are TRBV29-1 and TRBJ2-3; 9 bases fit TRBD2. The CDR3 is 15 amino acids. Germline-derived CDR1 and CDR2 are SQVTM and ANQGSEA. Trimming took 4 bases from V and 0 from J; bases not matched to a gene: 5. CDR3 bases: TGCAGCGTTGCCCCTAGCGGGGTTAGCACAGATACGCAGTATTTT. Its translation is CSVAPSGVSTDTQYF.

This clone was counted once. The rearrangement links TRBV7-2 to TRBJ2-7; 8 bases agree with TRBD1. CDR1 and CDR2 (germline): SGHTA, FQGNSA. V shed 1 base, J shed 6 bases, and the junction held 8 bases outside the gene matches. The CDR3 extends over 15 amino acids. The CDR3 nucleotides are TGTGCCAGCAGCTTAGGACAGGGGCTCTGGTCCGAGCAGTACTTC. This sequence encodes CASSLGQGLWSEQYF.

The chain has TRBV5-6 and TRBJ2-4; TRBD1 agrees at 10 bases. With 4 bases clipped from V and 8 bases from J, the junction kept 9 bases outside the gene matches. Per the germline V gene, CDR1 is SGHDT and CDR2 is YYEEEE. This CDR3 comprises 15 residues. CDR3 loop: CASSGGQGMGDIQYF. The DNA of the CDR3 is TGTGCCAGCAGCGGGGGACAGGGGATGGGAGACATTCAGTACTTC.

The chain couples TRBV28 to TRBJ2-2; 9 nucleotides line up with TRBD2. Trimming removed 10 bases from V and 2 bases from J; junction bases left unmatched: 5. Germline CDR1 reads MDHEN; CDR2 reads SYDVKM. CDR3 length: 14 residues. CDR3 residues: CATTGTSNTGELFF. DNA for the CDR3: TGTGCCACCACCGGGACTAGCAACACCGGGGAGCTGTTTTTT.

This clone was found a few times. This sequence joins TRBV27 and TRBJ2-7, with D possibly TRBD2 on 5 matching bases. CDR1 and CDR2 from the germline V gene are MNHEY and SMNVEV (reference sequence). The ends were cut back, 6 bases at V and 0 bases at J, with 15 bases in the middle. CDR3 length: 15 amino acids. The CDR3: CASRDHGLSSYEQYF. The CDR3 bases are TGTGCCAGCAGGGACCATGGACTGAGCTCCTACGAGCAGTACTTC.